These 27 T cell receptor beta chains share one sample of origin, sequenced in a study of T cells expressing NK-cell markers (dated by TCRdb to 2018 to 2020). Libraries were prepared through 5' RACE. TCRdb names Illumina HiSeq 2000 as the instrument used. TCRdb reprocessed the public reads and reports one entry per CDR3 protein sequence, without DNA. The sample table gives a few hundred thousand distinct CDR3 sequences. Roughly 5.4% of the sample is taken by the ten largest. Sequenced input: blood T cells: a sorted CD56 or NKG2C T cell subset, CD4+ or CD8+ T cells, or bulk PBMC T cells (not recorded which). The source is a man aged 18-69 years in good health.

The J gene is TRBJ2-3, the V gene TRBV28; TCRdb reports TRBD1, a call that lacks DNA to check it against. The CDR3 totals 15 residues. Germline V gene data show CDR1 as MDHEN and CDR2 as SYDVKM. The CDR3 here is CASSFRGIKTDTQYF.

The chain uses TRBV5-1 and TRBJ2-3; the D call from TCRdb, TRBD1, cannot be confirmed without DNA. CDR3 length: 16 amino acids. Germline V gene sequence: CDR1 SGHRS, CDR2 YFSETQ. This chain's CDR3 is CASSARSGTSVNTQYF.

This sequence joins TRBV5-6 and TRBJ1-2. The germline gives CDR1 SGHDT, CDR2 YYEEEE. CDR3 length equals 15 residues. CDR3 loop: CASSLREVQSYGYTF. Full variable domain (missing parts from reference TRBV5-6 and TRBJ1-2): DAGVTQSPTHLIKTRGQQVTLRCSPKSGHDTVSWYQQALGQGPQFIFQYYEEEERQRGNFPDRFSGHQFPNYSSELNVNALLLGDSALYLCASSLREVQSYGYTFGSGTRLTVV.

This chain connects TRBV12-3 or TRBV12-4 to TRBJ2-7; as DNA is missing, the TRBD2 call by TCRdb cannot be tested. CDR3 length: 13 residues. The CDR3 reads CASPLRTSDEQYF.

The CDR3 sequence is CASSKTQDQGYTF. V usage is TRBV6-6 and J usage is TRBJ1-2; TCRdb picks TRBD1, but there is no DNA to check that call. This CDR3 contains 13 residues. The germline V gene encodes CDR1 MNHNY and CDR2 SVGAGI (reference sequence).

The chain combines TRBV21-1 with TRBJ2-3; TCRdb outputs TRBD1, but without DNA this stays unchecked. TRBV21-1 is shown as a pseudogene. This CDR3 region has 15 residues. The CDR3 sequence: CASSNPGVGSDTQYF.

CDR3 protein: CATSSQGAYEKLFF. The chain has TRBV15 and TRBJ1-4; with no DNA, the TCRdb D assignment of TRBD1 cannot be verified. CDR1 LNHNV and CDR2 YYDKDF come from the germline V gene (reference sequence). The CDR3 consists of 14 residues.

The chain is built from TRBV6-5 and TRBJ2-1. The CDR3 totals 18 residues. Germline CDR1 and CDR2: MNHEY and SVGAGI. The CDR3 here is CASSYRKATSSSYNEQFF.

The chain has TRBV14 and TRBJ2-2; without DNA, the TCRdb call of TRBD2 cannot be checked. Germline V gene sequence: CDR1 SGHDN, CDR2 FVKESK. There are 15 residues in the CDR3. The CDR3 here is CASSQGQTSNGELFF. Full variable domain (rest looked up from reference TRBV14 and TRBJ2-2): EAGVTQFPSHSVIEKGQTVTLRCDPISGHDNLYWYRRVMGKEIKFLLHFVKESKQDESGMPNNRFLAERTGGTYSTLKVQPAELEDSGVYFCASSQGQTSNGELFFGEGSRLTVL.

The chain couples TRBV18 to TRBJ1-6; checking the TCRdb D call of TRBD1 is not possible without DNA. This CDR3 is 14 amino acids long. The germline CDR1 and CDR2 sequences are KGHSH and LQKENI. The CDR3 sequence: CASSPTGANSPLHF.

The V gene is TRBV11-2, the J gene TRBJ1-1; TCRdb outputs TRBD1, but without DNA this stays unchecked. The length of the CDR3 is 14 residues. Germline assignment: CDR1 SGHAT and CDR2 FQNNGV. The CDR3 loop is CASSVSGGNTEAFF. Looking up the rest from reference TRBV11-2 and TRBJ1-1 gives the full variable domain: EAGVAQSPRYKIIEKRQSVAFWCNPISGHATLYWYQQILGQGPKLLIQFQNNGVVDDSQLPKDRFSAERLKGVDSTLKIQPAKLEDSAVYLCASSVSGGNTEAFFGQGTRLTVV.

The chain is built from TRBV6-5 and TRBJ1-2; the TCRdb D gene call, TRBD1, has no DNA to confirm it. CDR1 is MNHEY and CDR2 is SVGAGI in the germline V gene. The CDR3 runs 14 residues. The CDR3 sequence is CASSYSYRARGYTF.

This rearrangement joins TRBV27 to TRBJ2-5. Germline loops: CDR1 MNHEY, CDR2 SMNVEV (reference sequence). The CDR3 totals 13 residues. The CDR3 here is CASSGIGRQTQYF.

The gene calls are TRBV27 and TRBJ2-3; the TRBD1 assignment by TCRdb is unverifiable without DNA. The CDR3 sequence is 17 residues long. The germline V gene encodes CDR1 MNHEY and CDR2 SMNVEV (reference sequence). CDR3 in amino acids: CASSLKGFGQSTDTQYF.

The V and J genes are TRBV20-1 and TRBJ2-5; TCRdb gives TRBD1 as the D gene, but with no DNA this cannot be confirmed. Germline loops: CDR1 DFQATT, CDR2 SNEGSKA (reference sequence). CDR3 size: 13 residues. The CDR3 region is CSVQAGTGETQYF.

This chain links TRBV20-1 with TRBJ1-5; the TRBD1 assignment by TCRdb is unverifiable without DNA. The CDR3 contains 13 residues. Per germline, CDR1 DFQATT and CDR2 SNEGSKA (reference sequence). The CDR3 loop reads CSAQLGQRQPQHF.

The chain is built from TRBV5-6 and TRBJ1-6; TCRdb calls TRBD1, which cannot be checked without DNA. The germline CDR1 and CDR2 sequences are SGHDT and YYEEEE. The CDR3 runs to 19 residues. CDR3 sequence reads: CASSPEGSGSSSYNSPLHF.

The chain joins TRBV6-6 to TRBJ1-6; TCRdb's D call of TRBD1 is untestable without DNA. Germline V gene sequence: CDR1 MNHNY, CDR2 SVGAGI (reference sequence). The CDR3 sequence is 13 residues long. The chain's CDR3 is CASNRGEGSPLHF.

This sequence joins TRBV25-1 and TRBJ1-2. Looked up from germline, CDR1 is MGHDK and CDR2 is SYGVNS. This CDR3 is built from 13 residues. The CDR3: CASSASGLDGYTF.

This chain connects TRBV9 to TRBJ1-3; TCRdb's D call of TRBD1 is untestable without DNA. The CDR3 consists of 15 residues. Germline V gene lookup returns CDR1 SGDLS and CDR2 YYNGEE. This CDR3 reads CASSPTGYTGNTIYF.

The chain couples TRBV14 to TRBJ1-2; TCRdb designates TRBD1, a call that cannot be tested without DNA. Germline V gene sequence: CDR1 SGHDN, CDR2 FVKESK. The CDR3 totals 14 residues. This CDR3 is CASSQGGRVYGYTF.

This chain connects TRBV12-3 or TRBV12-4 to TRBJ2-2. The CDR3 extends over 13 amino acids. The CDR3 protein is CASSAAGNGELFF.

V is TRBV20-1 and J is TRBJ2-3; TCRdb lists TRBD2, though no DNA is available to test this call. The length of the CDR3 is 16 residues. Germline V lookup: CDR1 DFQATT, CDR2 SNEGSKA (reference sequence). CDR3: CSARRGGTRYTDTQYF.

The CDR3 region is CASSYDVGGNTQYF. The gene calls are TRBV6-5 and TRBJ2-3; TCRdb selects TRBD2, and the lack of DNA leaves this call unchecked. This CDR3 spans 14 amino acids. Germline CDR1 is MNHEY and CDR2 is SVGAGI.

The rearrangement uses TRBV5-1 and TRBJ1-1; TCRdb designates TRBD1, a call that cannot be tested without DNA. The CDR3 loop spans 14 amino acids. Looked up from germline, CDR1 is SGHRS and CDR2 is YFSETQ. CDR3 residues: CASSNPGAGTEAFF.

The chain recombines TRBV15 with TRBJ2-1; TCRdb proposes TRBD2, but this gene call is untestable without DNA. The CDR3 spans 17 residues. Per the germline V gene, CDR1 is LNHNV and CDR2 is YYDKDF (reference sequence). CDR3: CATSTRGYSPGYNEQFF.

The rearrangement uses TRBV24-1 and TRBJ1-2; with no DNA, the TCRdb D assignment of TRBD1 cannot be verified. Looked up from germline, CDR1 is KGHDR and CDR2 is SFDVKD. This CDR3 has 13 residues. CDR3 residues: CATSDQDRAGYTF.